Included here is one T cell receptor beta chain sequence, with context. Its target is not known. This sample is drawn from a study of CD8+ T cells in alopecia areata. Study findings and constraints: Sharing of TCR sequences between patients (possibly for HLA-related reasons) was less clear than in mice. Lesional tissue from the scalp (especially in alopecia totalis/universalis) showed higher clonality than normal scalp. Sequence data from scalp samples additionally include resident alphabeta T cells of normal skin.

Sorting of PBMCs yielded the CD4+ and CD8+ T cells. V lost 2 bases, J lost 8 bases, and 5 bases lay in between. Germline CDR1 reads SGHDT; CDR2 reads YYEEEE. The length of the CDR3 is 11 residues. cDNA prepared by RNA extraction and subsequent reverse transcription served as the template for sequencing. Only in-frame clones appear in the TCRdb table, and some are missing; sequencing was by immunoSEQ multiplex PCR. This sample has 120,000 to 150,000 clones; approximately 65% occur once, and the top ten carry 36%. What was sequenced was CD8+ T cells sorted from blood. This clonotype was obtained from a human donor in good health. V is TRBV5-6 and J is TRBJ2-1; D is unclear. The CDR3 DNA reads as TGTGCCAGCAGCTTAAGCTATGAGCAGTTCTTC. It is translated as CASSLSYEQFF.